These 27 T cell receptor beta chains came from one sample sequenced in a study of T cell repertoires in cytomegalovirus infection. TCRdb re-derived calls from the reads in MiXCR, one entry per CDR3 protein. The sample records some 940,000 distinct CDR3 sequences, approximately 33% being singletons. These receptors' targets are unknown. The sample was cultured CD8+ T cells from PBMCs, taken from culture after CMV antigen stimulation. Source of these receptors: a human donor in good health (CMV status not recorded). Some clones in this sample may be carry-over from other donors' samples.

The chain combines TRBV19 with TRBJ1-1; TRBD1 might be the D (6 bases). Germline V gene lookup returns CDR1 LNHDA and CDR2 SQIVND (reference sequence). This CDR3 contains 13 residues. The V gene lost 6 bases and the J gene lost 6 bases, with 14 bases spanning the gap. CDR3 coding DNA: TGTGCCAGTAGCCCACAGGGTCCCCCTGAAGCTTTCTTT. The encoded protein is CASSPQGPPEAFF.

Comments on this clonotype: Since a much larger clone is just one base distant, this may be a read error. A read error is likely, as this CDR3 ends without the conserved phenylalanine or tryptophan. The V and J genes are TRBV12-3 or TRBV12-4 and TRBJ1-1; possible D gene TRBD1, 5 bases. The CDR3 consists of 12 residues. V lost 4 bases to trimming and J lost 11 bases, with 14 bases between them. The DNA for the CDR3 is TGTGCCAGCAGTTCCAGGGACTTTCGGGCTTTCTCT. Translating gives CASSSRDFRAFS.

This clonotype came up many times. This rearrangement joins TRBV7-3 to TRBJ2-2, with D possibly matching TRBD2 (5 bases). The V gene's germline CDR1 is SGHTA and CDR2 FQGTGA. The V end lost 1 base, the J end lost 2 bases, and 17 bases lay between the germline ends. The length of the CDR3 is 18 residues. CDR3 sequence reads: CASSLSNPGLENTGELFF. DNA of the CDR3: TGTGCCAGCAGCTTAAGTAATCCGGGGTTGGAAAACACCGGGGAGCTGTTTTTT.

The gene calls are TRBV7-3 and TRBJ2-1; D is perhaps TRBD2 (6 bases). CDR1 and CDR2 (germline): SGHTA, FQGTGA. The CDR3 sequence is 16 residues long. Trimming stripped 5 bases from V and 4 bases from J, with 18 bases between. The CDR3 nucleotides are TGTGCCAGCAGCCCCCCCATTGAGAGCGGGTACAATGAGCAGTTCTTC. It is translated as CASSPPIESGYNEQFF.

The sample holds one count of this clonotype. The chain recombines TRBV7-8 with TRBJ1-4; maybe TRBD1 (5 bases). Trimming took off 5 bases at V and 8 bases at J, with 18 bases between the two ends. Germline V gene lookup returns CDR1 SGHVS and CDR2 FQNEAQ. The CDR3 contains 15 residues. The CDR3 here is CASSPGAGTSEKLFF. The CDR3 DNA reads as TGTGCCAGCAGCCCAGGCGCAGGGACTTCAGAAAAACTGTTTTTT.

The CDR3 nucleotides read TGCAGTGCTAGATCACAGGGGCAAGAGACCCAGTACTTC. Amino acids: CSARSQGQETQYF. This chain links TRBV20-1 with TRBJ2-5; 7 bases agree with TRBD1. The CDR3 covers 13 residues. Germline V gives CDR1 DFQATT, CDR2 SNEGSKA (reference sequence). After removal of 2 bases from V and 2 bases from J, the junction contained 2 bases not matched to a gene.

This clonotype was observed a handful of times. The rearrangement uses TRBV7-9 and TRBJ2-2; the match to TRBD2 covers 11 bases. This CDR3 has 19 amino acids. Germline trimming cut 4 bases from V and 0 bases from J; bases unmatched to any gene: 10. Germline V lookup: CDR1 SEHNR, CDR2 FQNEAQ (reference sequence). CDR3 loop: CASSSRTLAGGSNTGELFF. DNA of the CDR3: TGTGCCAGCAGCTCGCGGACGCTAGCGGGGGGCTCGAACACCGGGGAGCTGTTTTTT.

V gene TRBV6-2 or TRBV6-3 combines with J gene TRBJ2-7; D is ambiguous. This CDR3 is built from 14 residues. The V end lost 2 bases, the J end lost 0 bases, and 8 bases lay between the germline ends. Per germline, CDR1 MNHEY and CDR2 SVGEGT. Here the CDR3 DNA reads TGTGCCAGCAGTTACCTGAGAAGCTCCTACGAGCAGTACGTC. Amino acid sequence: CASSYLRSSYEQYV.

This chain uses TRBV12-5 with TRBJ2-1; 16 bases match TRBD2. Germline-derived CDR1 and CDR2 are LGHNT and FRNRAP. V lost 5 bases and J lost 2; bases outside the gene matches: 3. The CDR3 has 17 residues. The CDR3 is CASGTGTSGGAYNEQFF. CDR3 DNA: TGTGCTAGTGGTACCGGGACTAGCGGGGGGGCCTACAATGAGCAGTTCTTC.

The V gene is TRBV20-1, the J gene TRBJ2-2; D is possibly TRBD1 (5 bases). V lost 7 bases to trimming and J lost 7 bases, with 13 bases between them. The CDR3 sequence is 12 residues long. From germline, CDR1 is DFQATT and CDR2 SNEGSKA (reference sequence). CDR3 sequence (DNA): TGCAGTGGCCCAGACAGCAACGGGGAGCTGTTTTTT. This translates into CSGPDSNGELFF.

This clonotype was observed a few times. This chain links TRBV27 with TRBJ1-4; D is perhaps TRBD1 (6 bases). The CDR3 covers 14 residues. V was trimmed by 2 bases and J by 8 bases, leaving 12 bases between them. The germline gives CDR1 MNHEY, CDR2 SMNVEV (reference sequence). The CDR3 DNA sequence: TGTGCCAGCAGTTTACTAGGGGGTATGGAAAAACTGTTTTTT. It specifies CASSLLGGMEKLFF.

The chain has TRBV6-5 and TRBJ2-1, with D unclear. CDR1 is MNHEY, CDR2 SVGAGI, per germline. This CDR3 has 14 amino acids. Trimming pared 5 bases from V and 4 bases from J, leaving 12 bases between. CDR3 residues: CASSPETIYNEQFF. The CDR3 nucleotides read TGTGCCAGCAGTCCAGAGACGATTTACAATGAGCAGTTCTTC.

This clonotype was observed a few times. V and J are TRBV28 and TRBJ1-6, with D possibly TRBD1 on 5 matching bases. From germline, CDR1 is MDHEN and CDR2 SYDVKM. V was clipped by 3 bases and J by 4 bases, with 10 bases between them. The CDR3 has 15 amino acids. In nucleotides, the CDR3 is TGTGCCAGCAGTTTCGCCAGGGTTTATAATTCACCCCTCCACTTT. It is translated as CASSFARVYNSPLHF.

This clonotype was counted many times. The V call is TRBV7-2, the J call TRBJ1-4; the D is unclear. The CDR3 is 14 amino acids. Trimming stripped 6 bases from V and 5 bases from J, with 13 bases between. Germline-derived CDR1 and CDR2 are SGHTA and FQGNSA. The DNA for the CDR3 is TGTGCCAGCAGTAGCCTGGGGAGCAATGAAAAACTGTTTTTT. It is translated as CASSSLGSNEKLFF.

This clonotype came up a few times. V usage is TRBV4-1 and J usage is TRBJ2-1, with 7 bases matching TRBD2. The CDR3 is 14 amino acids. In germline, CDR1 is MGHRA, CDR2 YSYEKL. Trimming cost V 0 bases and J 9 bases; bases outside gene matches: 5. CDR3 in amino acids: CASSQDPGGGEQFF. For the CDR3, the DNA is TGCGCCAGCAGCCAAGATCCGGGGGGAGGTGAGCAGTTCTTC.

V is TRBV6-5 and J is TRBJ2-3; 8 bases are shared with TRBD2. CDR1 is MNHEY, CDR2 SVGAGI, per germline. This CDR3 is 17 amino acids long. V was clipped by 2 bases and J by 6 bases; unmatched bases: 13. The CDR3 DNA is TGTGCCAGCAGTTACAGTCGGTTACTAGCGGCGGCGGATACGCAGTATTTT. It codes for CASSYSRLLAAADTQYF.

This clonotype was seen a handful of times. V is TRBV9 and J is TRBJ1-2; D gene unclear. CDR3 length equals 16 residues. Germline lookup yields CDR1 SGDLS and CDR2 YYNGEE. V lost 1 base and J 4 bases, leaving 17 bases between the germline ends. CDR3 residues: CASSVTGDIESYGYTF. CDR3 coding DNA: TGTGCCAGCAGCGTAACCGGTGATATTGAATCCTATGGCTACACCTTC.

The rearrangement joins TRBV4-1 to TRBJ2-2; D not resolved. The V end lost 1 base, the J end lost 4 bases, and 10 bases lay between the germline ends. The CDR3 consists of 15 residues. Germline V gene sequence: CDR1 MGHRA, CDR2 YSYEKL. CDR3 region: CASSQGPSITGELFF. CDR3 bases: TGCGCCAGCAGCCAAGGACCAAGCATCACCGGGGAGCTGTTTTTT.

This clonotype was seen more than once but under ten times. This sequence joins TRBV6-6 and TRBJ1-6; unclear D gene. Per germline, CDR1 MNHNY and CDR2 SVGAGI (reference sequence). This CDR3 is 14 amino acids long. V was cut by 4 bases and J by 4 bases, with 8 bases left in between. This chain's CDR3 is CASSFRDYNSPLHF. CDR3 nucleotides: TGTGCCAGCAGTTTCCGGGATTATAATTCACCCCTCCACTTT.

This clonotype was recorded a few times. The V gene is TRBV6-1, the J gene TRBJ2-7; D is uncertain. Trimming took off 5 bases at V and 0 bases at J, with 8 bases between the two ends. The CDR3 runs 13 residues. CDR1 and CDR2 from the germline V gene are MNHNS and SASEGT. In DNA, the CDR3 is TGTGCCAGCAGTATAACCTACTCCTACGAGCAGTACTTC. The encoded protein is CASSITYSYEQYF.

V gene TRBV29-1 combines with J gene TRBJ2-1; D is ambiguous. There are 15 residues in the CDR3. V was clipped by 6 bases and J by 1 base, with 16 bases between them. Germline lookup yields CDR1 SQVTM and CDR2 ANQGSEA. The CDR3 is CSVRRAAPSYNEQFF. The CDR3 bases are TGCAGCGTCAGAAGGGCAGCCCCTTCCTACAATGAGCAGTTCTTC.

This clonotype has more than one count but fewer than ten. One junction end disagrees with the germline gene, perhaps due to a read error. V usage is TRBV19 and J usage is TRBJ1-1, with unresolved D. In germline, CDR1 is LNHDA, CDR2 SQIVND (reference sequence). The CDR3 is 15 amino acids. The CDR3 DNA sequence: TGTGCCAGTAGTCAGACCTCCCGTTTGAACTCTGAAGCTTTCTTT. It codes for CASSQTSRLNSEAFF.

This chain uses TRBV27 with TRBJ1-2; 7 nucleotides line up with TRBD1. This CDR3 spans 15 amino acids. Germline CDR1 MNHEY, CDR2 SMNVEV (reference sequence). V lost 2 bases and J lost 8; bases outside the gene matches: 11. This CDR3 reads CASSLDSPGGLGYTF. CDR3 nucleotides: TGTGCCAGCAGTTTAGATTCACCAGGGGGGTTAGGCTACACCTTC.

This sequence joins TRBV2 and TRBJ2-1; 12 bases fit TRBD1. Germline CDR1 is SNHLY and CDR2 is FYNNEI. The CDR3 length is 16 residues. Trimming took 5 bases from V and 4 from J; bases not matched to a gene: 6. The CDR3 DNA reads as TGTGCCAGCAGTCCCGGGACAGGGGGCGAGTACAATGAGCAGTTCTTC. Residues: CASSPGTGGEYNEQFF.

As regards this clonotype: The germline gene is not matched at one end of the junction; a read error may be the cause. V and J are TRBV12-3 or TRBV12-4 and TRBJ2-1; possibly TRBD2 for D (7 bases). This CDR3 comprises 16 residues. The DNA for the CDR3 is TGTGCCAGCAGTCCGGAGGGGGGGAGCTCCTACAATGGGCAGTTCTTC. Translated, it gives CASSPEGGSSYNGQFF.

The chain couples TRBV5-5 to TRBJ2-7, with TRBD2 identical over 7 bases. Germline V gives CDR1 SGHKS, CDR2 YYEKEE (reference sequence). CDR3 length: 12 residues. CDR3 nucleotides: TGTGCCAACAGCCATGGGACTAACGAGCAGTACGTC. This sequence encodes CANSHGTNEQYV.

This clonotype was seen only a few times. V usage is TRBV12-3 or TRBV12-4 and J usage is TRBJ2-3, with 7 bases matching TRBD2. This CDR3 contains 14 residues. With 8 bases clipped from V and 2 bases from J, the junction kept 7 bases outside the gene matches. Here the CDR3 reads CASFSGRHTDTQYF. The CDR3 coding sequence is TGTGCCAGCTTTAGCGGGCGCCACACAGATACGCAGTATTTT.